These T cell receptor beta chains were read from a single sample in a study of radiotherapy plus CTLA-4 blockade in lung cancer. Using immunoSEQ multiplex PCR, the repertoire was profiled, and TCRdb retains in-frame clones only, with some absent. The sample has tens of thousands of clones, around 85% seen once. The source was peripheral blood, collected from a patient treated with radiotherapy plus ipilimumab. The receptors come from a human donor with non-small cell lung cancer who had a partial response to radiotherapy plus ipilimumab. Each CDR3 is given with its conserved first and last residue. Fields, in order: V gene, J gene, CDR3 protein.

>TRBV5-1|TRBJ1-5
CASSRDRAAGQPQHF
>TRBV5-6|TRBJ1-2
CASSAVQGNGYTF
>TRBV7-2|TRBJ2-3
CASSPSGTGGFADTQYF
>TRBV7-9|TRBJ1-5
CASSLVQGAGRNQPQHF
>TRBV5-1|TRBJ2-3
CASSSYLAGGTDTQYF
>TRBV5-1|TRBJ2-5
CASSLHSSGGAGETQYF
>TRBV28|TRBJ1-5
CASTESNQPQHF
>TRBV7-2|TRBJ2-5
CASSLRDRQETQYF
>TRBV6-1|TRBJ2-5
CASSEWRPQETQYF
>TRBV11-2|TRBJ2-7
CASSSFYEQYF
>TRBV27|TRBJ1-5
CASSVGDLWNQPQHF
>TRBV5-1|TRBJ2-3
CASSPEGLETDTQYF
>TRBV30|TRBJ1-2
CAWRLRTVGYTF
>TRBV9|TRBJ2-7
CASSVAGTGIYEQYF
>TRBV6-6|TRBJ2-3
CASSYSQGLRDTQYF
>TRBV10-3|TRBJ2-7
CAISGSEVHEQYF
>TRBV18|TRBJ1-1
CASSPEGSATEAFF
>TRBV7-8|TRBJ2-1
CASSPRGTFSYNEQFF
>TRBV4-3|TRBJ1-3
CASSQDYGSLSGNTIYF
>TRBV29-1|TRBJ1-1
CSVTQTGNTEAFF
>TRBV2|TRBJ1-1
CASSDGQGGTEAFF
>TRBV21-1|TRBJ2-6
CASSEKRPLRGTGEYSGANVLTF
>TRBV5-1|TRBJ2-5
CASSLAGLAGEEQYF
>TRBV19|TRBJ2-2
CASSMFPPQLNTGELFF